This T cell receptor (beta chain) was profiled in a study of naive CD8 T cells in extremely preterm neonates. The study's findings and limits: Compared with older groups, preterm CDR3s were shorter, with fewer N additions and less trimming. Term neonates 0.3% to 0.45%, young children 0.025% to 0.03%, adults roughly 0.01%; preterm neonates shared about 2.5%.

The CDR3 spans 13 residues. CDR1 is LNHDA and CDR2 is SQIVND in the germline V gene (reference sequence). Deletions cut 4 bases from V and 0 bases from J, with 4 bases between. Libraries were prepared by immunoSEQ multiplex PCR; TCRdb keeps only in-frame clonotypes and omits some of them. The sample carries 7,000 to 9,500 clones, just under 98% recorded once. Elective cesarean births at about 35-42 weeks, without labor or membrane rupture, supplied the cord blood. The sample holds sorted live naive CD8+ CD45RA+CCR7+ T cells. Sorted naive CD8+ T cell numbers ranged ~18,000 to ~100,000. Concerning this clone: What it binds is not known.

The clonotype was recovered from a newborn in good health. Material: naive CD8+ T cells from cord blood. The genes are TRBV19 and TRBJ1-5; no firm D call. The CDR3 DNA reads TGTGCCAGTAGTACGTTTAGCAATCAGCCCCAGCATTTT. It codes for CASSTFSNQPQHF.